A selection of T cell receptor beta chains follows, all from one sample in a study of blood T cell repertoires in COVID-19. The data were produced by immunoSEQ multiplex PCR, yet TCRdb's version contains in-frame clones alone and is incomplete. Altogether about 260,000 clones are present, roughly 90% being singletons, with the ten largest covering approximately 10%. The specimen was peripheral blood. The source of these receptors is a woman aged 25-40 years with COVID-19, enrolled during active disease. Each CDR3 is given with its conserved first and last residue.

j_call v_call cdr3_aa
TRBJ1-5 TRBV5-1 CASSLAGQYNQPQHF
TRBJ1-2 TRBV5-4 CASSAGQNYGYTF
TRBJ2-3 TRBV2 CASSPNDRGTQYF
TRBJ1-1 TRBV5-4 CASSLVGTGIPNTEAFF
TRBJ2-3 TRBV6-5 CASSYSSTSGTDTQYF
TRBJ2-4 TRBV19 CASSSPAGQLAKNIQYF
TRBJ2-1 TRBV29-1 CSVGQEVRDEQFF
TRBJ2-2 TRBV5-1 CASSSGLAGAGELFF
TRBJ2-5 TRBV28 CASSLDSHQETQYF
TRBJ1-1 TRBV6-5 CASTTGGEGNTEAFF
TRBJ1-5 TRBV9 CASSVEAGMHQPQHF
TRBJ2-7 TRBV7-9 CASSLYLSGRYEQYF
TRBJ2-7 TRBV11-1 CASSTATSGRREQYF
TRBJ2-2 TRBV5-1 CASSSGTSRNTGELFF
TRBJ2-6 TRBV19 CASRLSGANVLTF
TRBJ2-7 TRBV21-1 CASSMKSLAGLPYEQYF
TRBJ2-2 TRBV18 CASSSDRRYTGELFF
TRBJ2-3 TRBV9 CASSGGSKIDTQYF
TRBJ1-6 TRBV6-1 CASSEQGASSPLHF
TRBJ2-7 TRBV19 CASSRSRDYEQYF